This paragraph covers one T cell receptor (beta chain) sequence. Its antigen is as yet unknown. TCRdb fed the 5' RACE reads into MiXCR, producing one record per CDR3 protein. The sample records about 470,000 distinct CDR3 sequences, 24% being singletons. Between the trimmed V and J ends, which lost 8 bases and 1 base, there was a span of 11 bases. This CDR3 contains 13 residues. The sample is drawn from a study of identical twins. General study points: Invariant MAIT and iNKT cells may have partly biased zero-insertion analyses.

These data are also associated with another study on T cells expressing NK-cell markers.

The sequencing input was CD4+ T cells sorted from blood. This clonotype was obtained from a woman aged 18-30 years in good health. The gene calls are TRBV12-3 or TRBV12-4 and TRBJ1-1, with D unclear. CDR3 DNA sequence: TGTGCCAGCCGGGGTGGAGGGAACACTGAAGCTTTCTTT. Encoded protein: CASRGGGNTEAFF.